A single sample is the source of the 14 T cell receptor beta chains below, sequenced in a study of blood T cell repertoires in COVID-19. Sequencing was performed with immunoSEQ multiplex PCR; in TCRdb, only in-frame clones are kept and a portion is missing. The data hold about 97,000 clones, with about 90% observed a single time. The sequencing sample was made of peripheral blood. All receptors come from a man aged 45 to 65 with COVID-19, enrolled during active disease.

This chain joins TRBV6-4 and TRBJ2-3, with a tentative D call TRBD2 (6 bases). Germline-derived CDR1 and CDR2 are MRHNA and SNTAGT. V was trimmed by 6 bases and J by 2 bases, leaving 9 bases between them. The CDR3 contains 13 residues. The CDR3 bases are TGTGCCAGCAGGAGGACTACCACAGATACGCAGTATTTT. Residues: CASRRTTTDTQYF.

This chain uses TRBV4-1 with TRBJ1-2; TRBD1 aligns across 10 bases. Germline CDR1 is MGHRA and CDR2 is YSYEKL. There are 15 residues in the CDR3. V was clipped by 3 bases and J by 3 bases; unmatched bases: 4. The CDR3: CASSQGQGPDYGYTF. Here the CDR3 DNA reads TGCGCCAGCAGCCAGGGACAGGGGCCAGACTATGGCTACACCTTC.

The sample holds a few counts of this clone. This sequence joins TRBV28 and TRBJ1-5; TRBD1 might be the D (6 bases). CDR1 is MDHEN, CDR2 SYDVKM, per germline. There are 13 residues in the CDR3. V was clipped by 7 bases and J by 6 bases, with 13 bases between them. The DNA for the CDR3 is TGTGCCAGCACCCTAGTGGGGGCTCAGCCCCAGCATTTT. Its protein is CASTLVGAQPQHF.

About this clone itself: The missing conserved phenylalanine or tryptophan at the end of this CDR3 makes a read error likely. The DNA is omitted, as the CDR3 cannot be located on it reliably, and the CDR3 follows TCRdb's listing. The CDR3 reads CASSPHHGQGTGLG. The chain recombines TRBV28 with TRBJ1-1; the table's D call TRBD1 went unverified against the DNA. The CDR3 has 14 residues if both end residues are counted. The V gene's germline CDR1 is MDHEN and CDR2 SYDVKM.

The rearrangement links TRBV24-1 to TRBJ2-2; D remains ambiguous. Germline CDR1 reads KGHDR; CDR2 reads SFDVKD. The CDR3 has 14 residues. The V and J ends lost 3 bases and 1 base respectively, with 5 bases between them. CDR3 region: CATSDPGNTGELFF. The CDR3 bases are TGTGCCACCAGTGATCCGGGGAACACCGGGGAGCTGTTTTTT.

The rearrangement links TRBV5-4 to TRBJ1-2; weak D call: TRBD1 (6 bases). V was cut by 4 bases and J by 4 bases, with 17 bases left in between. CDR1 and CDR2 from the germline V gene are SGHNT and YYREEE (reference sequence). The CDR3 consists of 15 residues. The CDR3 region has the DNA TGTGCCAGCAGCCTAACAGGACAGACCCTCTATGGCTACACCTTC. This encodes CASSLTGQTLYGYTF. The full variable domain, its missing parts supplied by reference TRBV5-4 and TRBJ1-2, is ETGVTQSPTHLIKTRGQQVTLRCSSQSGHNTVSWYQQALGQGPQFIFQYYREEENGRGNFPPRFSGLQFPNYSSELNVNALELDDSALYLCASSLTGQTLYGYTFGSGTRLTVV.

A single count supports this clone. The V call is TRBV29-1, the J call TRBJ1-1, with a possible D match to TRBD1 (6 bases). V was clipped by 7 bases and J by 4 bases, with 16 bases between them. Germline loops: CDR1 SQVTM, CDR2 ANQGSEA. CDR3 size: 13 residues. CDR3 bases: TGCAGCGCAGGGCGCTGGGGGCCCACTGAAGCTTTCTTT. Its protein is CSAGRWGPTEAFF. The full variable domain, its missing parts supplied by reference TRBV29-1 and TRBJ1-1, is SAVISQKPSRDICQRGTSLTIQCQVDSQVTMMFWYRQQPGQSLTLIATANQGSEATYESGFVIDKFPISRPNLTFSTLTVSNMSPEDSSIYLCSAGRWGPTEAFFGQGTRLTVV.

The CDR3 reads CASMLRGTGWNQPQHF. CDR3 bases: TGTGCCAGCATGCTAAGAGGGACAGGGTGGAATCAGCCCCAGCATTTT. V is TRBV27 and J is TRBJ1-5; 9 nucleotides align to TRBD1. The CDR3 extends over 16 amino acids. Germline trimming cut 7 bases from V and 4 bases from J; bases unmatched to any gene: 11. Germline assignment: CDR1 MNHEY and CDR2 SMNVEV (reference sequence).

The chain links TRBV28 to TRBJ2-7, with D tentatively TRBD2 (5 bases). Germline loops: CDR1 MDHEN, CDR2 SYDVKM. CDR3 length: 14 residues. V lost 2 bases and J lost 2, with 10 bases in between. DNA for the CDR3: TGTGCCAGCAGTTTACGAGGGAACCCCTACGAGCAGTACTTC. It translates to CASSLRGNPYEQYF.

DNA of the CDR3: TGTGCCAGCAGCTTAGTTCCTAGCGGGGTCCCCTTCTCCTACGAGCAGTACTTC. This translates into CASSLVPSGVPFSYEQYF. The chain combines TRBV7-8 with TRBJ2-7; 9 bases match TRBD2. With 1 base clipped from V and 0 bases from J, the junction kept 10 bases outside the gene matches. In germline, CDR1 is SGHVS, CDR2 FQNEAQ. The CDR3 has 18 amino acids.

The rearrangement links TRBV5-1 to TRBJ2-5, with 10 bases lining up with TRBD1. This CDR3 region has 17 residues. Germline CDR1 SGHRS, CDR2 YFSETQ. V was clipped by 4 bases and J by 4 bases; unmatched bases: 13. Written as DNA, the CDR3 is TGCGCCAGCAGCCCGGCTGCCGGGACAGGGGATTTAGAGACCCAGTACTTC. Its translation is CASSPAAGTGDLETQYF.

The gene calls are TRBV30 and TRBJ2-7; 9 bases are shared with TRBD1. V dropped 0 bases and J dropped 6; count of bases not matched to a gene: 6. The germline gives CDR1 GTSNPN, CDR2 SVGIG (reference sequence). The CDR3 is 14 amino acids. CDR3 sequence (DNA): TGTGCCTGGAGTGTGGGGACAGGGTACATCGAGCAGTACTTC. Amino acids: CAWSVGTGYIEQYF.

V and J are TRBV9 and TRBJ1-1; D may be TRBD1 (6 bases). V gave up 4 bases and J gave up 4 bases, with 11 bases separating them. CDR3 length equals 13 residues. The germline gives CDR1 SGDLS, CDR2 YYNGEE. CDR3 nucleotides: TGTGCCAGCAGCTCCCGAGGGGGCACTGAAGCTTTCTTT. Translation: CASSSRGGTEAFF.

About this clone itself: The same CDR3 arises from other DNA sequences in this sample as well. The chain is built from TRBV5-1 and TRBJ1-5; D not certain. The CDR3 has 13 residues. The germline gives CDR1 SGHRS, CDR2 YFSETQ. Trimming took 0 bases from V and 2 from J, leaving 3 bases between them. DNA for the CDR3: TGCGCCAGCAGCTTGGCCGGCAATCAGCCCCAGCATTTT. This encodes CASSLAGNQPQHF. The full variable domain, with the rest looked up from reference TRBV5-1 and TRBJ1-5, is KAGVTQTPRYLIKTRGQQVTLSCSPISGHRSVSWYQQTPGQGLQFLFEYFSETQRNKGNFPGRFSGRQFSNSRSEMNVSTLELGDSALYLCASSLAGNQPQHFGDGTRLSIL.